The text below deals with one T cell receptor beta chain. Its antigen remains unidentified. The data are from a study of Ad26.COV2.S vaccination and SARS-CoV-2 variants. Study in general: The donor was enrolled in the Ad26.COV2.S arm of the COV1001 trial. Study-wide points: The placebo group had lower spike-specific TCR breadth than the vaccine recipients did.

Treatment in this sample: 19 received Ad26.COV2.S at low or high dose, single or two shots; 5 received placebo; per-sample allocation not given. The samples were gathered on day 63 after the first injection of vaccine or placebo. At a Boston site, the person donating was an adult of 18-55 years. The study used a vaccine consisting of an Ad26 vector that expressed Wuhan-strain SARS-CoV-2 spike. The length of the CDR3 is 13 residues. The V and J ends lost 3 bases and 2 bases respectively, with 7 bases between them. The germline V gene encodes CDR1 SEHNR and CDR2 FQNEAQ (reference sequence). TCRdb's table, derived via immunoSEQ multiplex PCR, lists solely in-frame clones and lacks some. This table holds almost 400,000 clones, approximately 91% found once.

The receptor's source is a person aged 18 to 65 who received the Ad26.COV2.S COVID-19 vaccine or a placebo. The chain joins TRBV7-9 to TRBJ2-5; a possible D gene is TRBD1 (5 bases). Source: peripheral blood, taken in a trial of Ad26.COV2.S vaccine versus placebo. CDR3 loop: CASSFPGQETQYF. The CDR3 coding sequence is TGTGCCAGCAGCTTCCCAGGGCAAGAGACCCAGTACTTC.